These 32 T cell receptor beta chains share one sample of origin, sequenced in a study of preoperative IRX-2 immunotherapy in early breast cancer. The treatment: preoperative locoregional IRX-2 cytokine immunotherapy. Libraries were prepared by immunoSEQ multiplex PCR; TCRdb keeps only in-frame clonotypes and omits some of them. The profile shows 5,000 to 6,500 clones, around 75% of them singletons. The sequenced sample was tumor tissue, obtained before IRX-2 immunotherapy. All receptors come from a human donor with breast cancer.

The chain carries TRBV28 and TRBJ2-7, with TRBD1 identical over 9 bases. The CDR3 loop spans 17 amino acids. V lost 2 bases, J lost 2 bases, and 10 bases stayed unmatched. Germline V CDR1 and CDR2: MDHEN, SYDVKM. Written as DNA, the CDR3 is TGTGCCAGCAGTTTAACAGGGGGCCACCCCATAGCCTACGAGCAGTACTTC. Its protein product is CASSLTGGHPIAYEQYF.

The genes are TRBV19 and TRBJ1-1, with 9 bases matching TRBD1. The CDR3 is 17 amino acids. In germline, CDR1 is LNHDA, CDR2 SQIVND (reference sequence). The ends lost 5 bases at V and 0 bases at J; junction bases unmatched: 10. CDR3 bases: TGTGCCAGTAGTCCCACGGACAGGGGATCAATGAACACTGAAGCTTTCTTT. It specifies CASSPTDRGSMNTEAFF.

The chain employs TRBV6-8 and TRBJ1-5, with D hard to call. The V end was cut by 2 bases, the J end by 2 bases, with 4 bases between. This CDR3 contains 13 residues. Germline lookup yields CDR1 MNHGY and CDR2 SAAAGT. The CDR3 sequence is CASSYRGNQPQHF. In DNA form, the CDR3 reads TGTGCCAGCAGTTACAGGGGCAATCAGCCCCAGCATTTT.

The chain couples TRBV15 to TRBJ2-7; possible D gene TRBD1, 5 bases. The CDR3 runs 15 residues. The germline CDR1 and CDR2 sequences are LNHNV and YYDKDF (reference sequence). Trimming left V 1 base short and J 2 bases short, with 12 bases between. The CDR3 here is CATSRVRVGPYEQYF. The CDR3 DNA reads TGTGCCACCAGCAGAGTCAGGGTAGGCCCCTACGAGCAGTACTTC.

This clone was observed a single time. This rearrangement joins TRBV10-3 to TRBJ2-3; D gene uncertain. The V end was cut by 2 bases, the J end by 1 base, with 4 bases between. The CDR3 sequence is 13 residues long. Germline V gives CDR1 ENHRY, CDR2 SYGVKD. The CDR3 DNA reads as TGTGCCATCAGTGAGGGGGGCACAGATACGCAGTATTTT. Amino acid sequence: CAISEGGTDTQYF.

V is TRBV11-3 and J is TRBJ1-3, with a weak D call TRBD1 (5 bases). In germline, CDR1 is SGHNT, CDR2 YENEEA. This CDR3 comprises 15 residues. Trimming removed 5 bases at V and 0 bases at J, with 11 bases between. CDR3 coding DNA: TGTGCCAGCAGCCCTGGGGCTAACTCTGGAAACACCATATATTTT. This translates into CASSPGANSGNTIYF.

The chain is built from TRBV12-5 and TRBJ1-5; D gene ambiguous. Germline V gene lookup returns CDR1 LGHNT and CDR2 FRNRAP. This CDR3 region has 15 residues. V gave up 3 bases and J gave up 0 bases, with 9 bases separating them. CDR3 protein: CASGLGGNSNQPQHF. In DNA, the CDR3 is TGTGCTAGTGGTTTAGGCGGAAATAGCAATCAGCCCCAGCATTTT.

The J gene is TRBJ1-1, the V gene TRBV18, with a weak D call TRBD1 (5 bases). Germline V gene sequence: CDR1 KGHSH, CDR2 LQKENI. This CDR3 comprises 18 residues. V dropped 1 base and J dropped 5 bases, with 23 bases sitting between them. This chain's CDR3 is CASSPLLQGTSVLTEAFF. The CDR3 DNA reads as TGTGCCAGCTCACCACTACTGCAGGGAACGAGCGTACTAACTGAAGCTTTCTTT.

The chain links TRBV30 to TRBJ2-1, with 8 bases that match TRBD1. CDR3 length equals 13 residues. V dropped 4 bases and J dropped 7; count of bases not matched to a gene: 6. Germline CDR1 is GTSNPN and CDR2 is SVGIG (reference sequence). CDR3 protein: CAWNDRGWNEQFF. CDR3 DNA: TGTGCCTGGAACGACAGGGGTTGGAATGAGCAGTTCTTC.

The chain joins TRBV30 to TRBJ2-3, with D perhaps matching TRBD1 or TRBD2 (5 bases each). The CDR3 extends over 12 amino acids. CDR1 GTSNPN and CDR2 SVGIG come from the germline V gene (reference sequence). Trimming removed 2 bases at V and 7 bases at J, with 10 bases between. The CDR3 coding sequence is TGTGCCTGGAGTAAGGGACCGAATACGCAGTATTTT. Translating gives CAWSKGPNTQYF.

By sample fraction, this clone is medium-sized (0.01 to 0.1%). V usage is TRBV6-8 and J usage is TRBJ1-5; TRBD1 agrees at 7 bases. CDR3 length equals 13 residues. Losses at the gene ends were 6 bases for V and 9 bases for J; bases not matched to a gene: 8. Germline lookup yields CDR1 MNHGY and CDR2 SAAAGT. The CDR3 DNA follows: TGTGCCAGCAGAGCCCAGGGGGGGACGCCCCAGCATTTT. Translation gives CASRAQGGTPQHF.

The chain couples TRBV19 to TRBJ1-4; 7 bases are shared with TRBD1. Germline assignment: CDR1 LNHDA and CDR2 SQIVND (reference sequence). The CDR3 is 19 residues long. Trimming at V came to 5 bases and at J to 0 bases, leaving 15 bases not matched to a gene. The CDR3 coding sequence is TGTGCCAGTAGTCCTCAATTTCCGGGACAGCTGACAACTAATGAAAAACTGTTTTTT. Its translation: CASSPQFPGQLTTNEKLFF. Full variable domain (outside the CDR3, taken from reference TRBV19 and TRBJ1-4): DGGITQSPKYLFRKEGQNVTLSCEQNLNHDAMYWYRQDPGQGLRLIYYSQIVNDFQKGDIAEGYSVSREKKESFPLTVTSAQKNPTAFYLCASSPQFPGQLTTNEKLFFGSGTQLSVL.

About this clone: An end of the junction differs from the germline gene, which may be a read error. The read includes an ambiguous or uncalled nucleotide; its amino acid is shown as X. The gene calls are TRBV28 and TRBJ2-7; 7 bases are a match to TRBD1. Germline CDR1 MDHEN, CDR2 SYDVKM. This CDR3 comprises 14 residues. CDR3 nucleotide sequence: TGTGCCAGYAGTTTAAGACAGGGCCTCTACGAGCAGTACTTC. This encodes CAXSLRQGLYEQYF. The CDR3 in its entirety is CASSLRQGLYEQYF. Supplemented by reference TRBV28 and TRBJ2-7, the full variable domain reads DVKVTQSSRYLVKRTGEKVFLECVQDMDHENMFWYRQDPGLGLRLIYFSYDVKMKEKGDIPEGYSVSREKKERFSLILESASTNQTSMYLCASSLRQGLYEQYFGPGTRLTVT.

The chain links TRBV19 to TRBJ1-5; possibly TRBD1 for D (5 bases). Germline V CDR1 and CDR2: LNHDA, SQIVND (reference sequence). The V gene lost 3 bases and the J gene lost 7 bases, with 13 bases spanning the gap. This CDR3 is 14 amino acids long. The CDR3, as DNA: TGTGCCAGTAGTATTCGCAGGGCCTCGCAGCCCCAGCATTTT. It specifies CASSIRRASQPQHF. The full variable domain, rest sourced from reference TRBV19 and TRBJ1-5, is DGGITQSPKYLFRKEGQNVTLSCEQNLNHDAMYWYRQDPGQGLRLIYYSQIVNDFQKGDIAEGYSVSREKKESFPLTVTSAQKNPTAFYLCASSIRRASQPQHFGDGTRLSIL.

There are a few counts of this clone. The V and J genes are TRBV14 and TRBJ2-2; D may correspond to TRBD1 or TRBD2 (5 bases each). V was pared by 8 bases and J by 7 bases, with 14 bases between. Germline-derived CDR1 and CDR2 are SGHDN and FVKESK. The CDR3 runs to 13 residues. CDR3 sequence reads: CASGTAQYGELFF. The CDR3 DNA follows: TGTGCCAGCGGGACGGCCCAGTACGGGGAGCTGTTTTTT.

This clone was detected only a few times. This chain links TRBV4-1 with TRBJ2-1; D may match TRBD1 or TRBD2 (5 bases each). Germline V gene lookup returns CDR1 MGHRA and CDR2 YSYEKL. The CDR3 consists of 16 residues. V lost 1 base and J lost 4, with 14 bases in between. CDR3 protein: CASSQGSGARYNEQFF. The CDR3 region has the DNA TGCGCCAGCAGCCAAGGTTCCGGGGCAAGGTACAATGAGCAGTTCTTC.

The V gene is TRBV29-1, the J gene TRBJ1-1; D is unresolved. Trimming removed 1 base from V and 0 bases from J, with 15 bases in between. Germline values: CDR1 SQVTM, CDR2 ANQGSEA. The CDR3 consists of 16 residues. This chain's CDR3 is CSVEGKPGYLNTEAFF. For the CDR3, the DNA is TGCAGCGTTGAAGGCAAACCTGGATATTTGAACACTGAAGCTTTCTTT.

This chain links TRBV11-3 with TRBJ1-5; unclear D gene. The V end lost 3 bases, the J end lost 1 base, and 10 bases lay between the germline ends. The CDR3 covers 15 residues. The germline V gene has CDR1 SGHNT and CDR2 YENEEA. CDR3 DNA: TGTGCCAGCAGCTTGGGAGGTGGCAGCAATCAGCCCCAGCATTTT. This gives the protein CASSLGGGSNQPQHF.

The chain links TRBV19 to TRBJ1-2; D remains ambiguous. V lost 5 bases and J 4 bases, leaving 11 bases between the germline ends. Looked up from germline, CDR1 is LNHDA and CDR2 is SQIVND (reference sequence). This CDR3 has 13 amino acids. Here the CDR3 DNA reads TGTGCCAGTAGTCTGAGTCCGGGCTATGGCTACACCTTC. Protein: CASSLSPGYGYTF.

This chain joins TRBV2 and TRBJ2-5; a possible D gene is TRBD2 (5 bases). Trimming removed 6 bases at V and 4 bases at J, with 15 bases between. In germline, CDR1 is SNHLY, CDR2 FYNNEI. The CDR3 is 14 amino acids. The CDR3 sequence: CASSSNPEGETQYF. The CDR3 DNA sequence: TGTGCCAGCAGCTCCAATCCTGAGGGAGAGACCCAGTACTTC.

The rearrangement links TRBV18 to TRBJ2-7; 9 nucleotides line up with TRBD1. Unmatched junction bases numbered 4, after V lost 4 bases and J lost 3 bases. The CDR3 runs to 14 residues. Germline CDR1 KGHSH, CDR2 LQKENI. The CDR3 DNA is TGTGCCAGCTCACTGACAGGGGGATACTACGAGCAGTACTTC. This translates into CASSLTGGYYEQYF.

The chain joins TRBV18 to TRBJ2-7, with TRBD1 identical over 8 bases. CDR1 is KGHSH, CDR2 LQKENI, per germline. The CDR3 is made up of 15 amino acids. V trimming: 3 bases; J trimming: 0 bases; junction bases outside the gene matches: 4. Here the CDR3 reads CASSPSQGASYEQYF. The DNA for the CDR3 is TGTGCCAGCTCACCTTCCCAGGGGGCCTCCTACGAGCAGTACTTC.

The rearrangement uses TRBV6-8 and TRBJ1-1; D perhaps matches TRBD1 (6 bases). The CDR3 covers 14 residues. Germline V gene sequence: CDR1 MNHGY, CDR2 SAAAGT. Trimming shortened V by 4 bases and J by 6 bases, and 15 bases separated the two germline ends. The DNA of the CDR3 is TGTGCCAGCAGTTCTCAGGGGAGGGGTTCTGAAGCTTTCTTT. Translated: CASSSQGRGSEAFF.

V gene TRBV25-1 combines with J gene TRBJ2-5; perhaps TRBD2 as D (5 bases). V was trimmed by 3 bases and J by 5 bases, leaving 16 bases between them. CDR3 length equals 15 residues. Germline CDR1 and CDR2: MGHDK and SYGVNS. The CDR3, as DNA: TGTGCCAGCAGTGATTTGGGTTCGGGGATGGAGACCCAGTACTTC. It is translated as CASSDLGSGMETQYF.

The chain joins TRBV18 to TRBJ2-3; D gene uncertain. Trimming removed 2 bases from V and 8 bases from J, with 8 bases in between. The length of the CDR3 is 12 residues. The germline V gene encodes CDR1 KGHSH and CDR2 LQKENI. The CDR3, as DNA: TGTGCCAGCTCACCAGATCTGGGTACGCAGTATTTT. This encodes CASSPDLGTQYF.

Comments on this clone: Compared with germline, one end of the junction differs, possibly owing to a read error. The chain combines TRBV19 with TRBJ1-2; TRBD1 might be the D (5 bases). Germline V lookup: CDR1 LNHDA, CDR2 SQIVND (reference sequence). There are 15 residues in the CDR3. CDR3 amino acids: CASRKAGFWHYGYTF. In DNA form, the CDR3 reads TGTGCCAGTAGGAAGGCAGGGTTTTGGCACTATGGCTACACCTTT.

The CDR3 loop is CASTLQGSGSYEQYF. Written as DNA, the CDR3 is TGTGCCAGTACCCTACAGGGGTCTGGATCCTACGAGCAGTACTTC. The chain combines TRBV19 with TRBJ2-7, with 7 bases aligning to TRBD1. Trimming took 7 bases from V and 1 from J; bases not matched to a gene: 10. The CDR3 is 15 amino acids. The germline V gene has CDR1 LNHDA and CDR2 SQIVND (reference sequence).

The chain employs TRBV6-8 and TRBJ2-7, with D possibly TRBD2 on 5 matching bases. Trimming removed 6 bases at V and 4 bases at J, with 16 bases between. Germline loops: CDR1 MNHGY, CDR2 SAAAGT. The CDR3 consists of 14 residues. CDR3 nucleotide sequence: TGTGCCAGCAGCCGTACACGCGAGGGATACGAGCAGTACTTC. It translates to CASSRTREGYEQYF.

This clone has only one observation. This chain links TRBV30 with TRBJ2-7, with D possibly matching TRBD1 (5 bases). Germline CDR1 is GTSNPN and CDR2 is SVGIG (reference sequence). V dropped 3 bases and J dropped 7 bases, with 13 bases sitting between them. The CDR3 sequence is 12 residues long. CDR3 residues: CAWRGRVPEQYF. CDR3 DNA sequence: TGTGCCTGGAGAGGCAGGGTGCCAGAGCAGTACTTC.

This clone was recorded only once. The genes are TRBV5-1 and TRBJ2-2, with 8 positions matching TRBD2. Per the germline V gene, CDR1 is SGHRS and CDR2 is YFSETQ. CDR3 length equals 16 residues. The V gene end was trimmed by 0 bases and the J gene end by 5 bases; junction bases not matched to a gene: 6. The CDR3: CASSLVGGGQTGELFF. DNA for the CDR3: TGCGCCAGCAGCTTGGTCGGCGGGGGGCAGACCGGGGAGCTGTTTTTT. Using reference TRBV5-1 and TRBJ2-2 for the parts outside the CDR3, the full variable domain is KAGVTQTPRYLIKTRGQQVTLSCSPISGHRSVSWYQQTPGQGLQFLFEYFSETQRNKGNFPGRFSGRQFSNSRSEMNVSTLELGDSALYLCASSLVGGGQTGELFFGEGSRLTVL.

V and J are TRBV5-1 and TRBJ2-7; 8 bases match TRBD1. CDR3 length equals 17 residues. In germline, CDR1 is SGHRS, CDR2 YFSETQ. V dropped 0 bases and J dropped 2; count of bases not matched to a gene: 10. CDR3 sequence: CASSLDGTGTFAYEQYF. The CDR3 DNA reads as TGCGCCAGCAGCTTGGATGGGACAGGAACTTTTGCCTACGAGCAGTACTTC.

The genes are TRBV10-3 and TRBJ1-2, with D perhaps matching TRBD1 (5 bases). The V and J ends lost 0 bases and 4 bases respectively, with 15 bases between them. Germline V CDR1 and CDR2: ENHRY, SYGVKD. This CDR3 contains 16 residues. CDR3 nucleotides: TGTGCCATCAGTGAGTCGAGTCCGAGGGGTACCTATGGCTACACCTTC. The encoded protein is CAISESSPRGTYGYTF.